One and the same sample provided the 28 T cell receptor beta chains below, sequenced in a study of long-term antiretroviral therapy in people with HIV (dated by TCRdb to the early 2020s). The immunoSEQ hsTCRB v3.0 assay was used at survey level resolution to sequence the TRB variable region. The immuneACCESS repertoire file appears here via TCRdb, limited to in-frame rearrangements. These files lack a portion of the clones; in checked studies, under half of the deficit traces to unresolved V genes, and the cause of the others is not known. Recorded for this sample are 15,000 to 20,000 clones; 80% to 90% of them occurred a single time. The ten largest clones take up approximately 8.4% of the sample. Specimen: unsorted PBMCs, collected 0.1 years after starting antiretroviral therapy. The receptors come from a man aged 18-30 years with HIV.

The chain is built from TRBV7-9 and TRBJ2-7, with D uncertain. There are 11 residues in the CDR3. Looked up from germline, CDR1 is SEHNR and CDR2 is FQNEAQ (reference sequence). The V end lost 5 bases, the J end lost 7 bases, and 9 bases lay between the germline ends. CDR3 in DNA: TGTGCCAGCAGCGCCTTCGGGGAGCAGTACTTC. It encodes CASSAFGEQYF.

This clone was picked up one time. The chain has TRBV4-1 and TRBJ1-1, with no clear D. Trimming removed 1 base at V and 11 bases at J, with 11 bases between. The germline V gene has CDR1 MGHRA and CDR2 YSYEKL. The CDR3 consists of 12 residues. The DNA of the CDR3 is TGCGCCAGCAGCCAAGCCGGGCCACGGGCTTTCTTT. It encodes CASSQAGPRAFF.

The chain is built from TRBV5-1 and TRBJ1-1; no clear D gene. This CDR3 is 14 amino acids long. With 0 bases removed from V and 4 bases from J, the gap between germline ends came to 10 bases. Germline assignment: CDR1 SGHRS and CDR2 YFSETQ. DNA for the CDR3: TGCGCCAGCAGCTTGGGAGTGGGAGGCACTGAAGCTTTCTTT. This translates into CASSLGVGGTEAFF.

The CDR3 bases are TGTGCCAGCAGCGTGACAGGGGGCGATAGTAATTCACCCCTCCACTTT. Protein product: CASSVTGGDSNSPLHF. The chain couples TRBV9 to TRBJ1-6; 10 positions agree with TRBD1. The trim removed 2 bases at V and 6 bases at J, leaving 5 bases unmatched. The germline V gene encodes CDR1 SGDLS and CDR2 YYNGEE. The CDR3 runs 16 residues.

In DNA form, the CDR3 reads TGTGCCAGCAGCCCCGGACAGGGGGCGCCCCCCGAGCAGTACTTC. Translated: CASSPGQGAPPEQYF. The V call is TRBV4-2, the J call TRBJ2-7; 11 bases are shared with TRBD1. After removal of 4 bases from V and 6 bases from J, the junction contained 8 bases not matched to a gene. The V gene's germline CDR1 is LGHNA and CDR2 YNFKEQ. This CDR3 is 15 amino acids long.

The V gene is TRBV6-1, the J gene TRBJ2-4; D ambiguous. V was pared by 8 bases and J by 8 bases, with 13 bases between. This CDR3 region has 12 residues. Germline lookup yields CDR1 MNHNS and CDR2 SASEGT. In DNA form, the CDR3 reads TGTGCCAGCCAAAATTACATGGACATTCAGTACTTC. Translation gives CASQNYMDIQYF.

The rearrangement uses TRBV7-3 and TRBJ2-7; TRBD1 or TRBD2 may be the D gene (5 bases each). Germline V gives CDR1 SGHTA, CDR2 FQGTGA. V was cut by 1 base and J by 3 bases, with 13 bases left in between. The CDR3 spans 15 residues. CDR3 bases: TGTGCCAGCAGCTTAAGGGGGACCGCCGGCTACGAGCAGTACTTC. It encodes CASSLRGTAGYEQYF.

This clone was detected only a few times. The V call is TRBV5-5, the J call TRBJ1-1; D unclear. This CDR3 is 15 amino acids long. V lost 2 bases and J lost 2, with 13 bases in between. Germline V gives CDR1 SGHKS, CDR2 YYEKEE (reference sequence). The CDR3 DNA is TGTGCCAGCAGCTTAGATATTGCAGGAAACACTGAAGCTTTCTTT. Translation: CASSLDIAGNTEAFF.

The chain couples TRBV2 to TRBJ2-1, with TRBD2 as a possible D gene (6 bases). The length of the CDR3 is 16 residues. The ends were cut back, 7 bases at V and 5 bases at J, with 21 bases in the middle. Germline V gene lookup returns CDR1 SNHLY and CDR2 FYNNEI. The CDR3 loop is CASNLLGGRGNNEQFF. For the CDR3, the DNA is TGTGCCAGCAATCTCCTCGGCGGACGGGGGAACAATGAGCAGTTCTTC.

This clone appeared once. The genes are TRBV6-5 and TRBJ1-2; no clear D gene. Trimming removed 7 bases from V and 7 bases from J, with 13 bases in between. This CDR3 has 12 amino acids. Germline V gene sequence: CDR1 MNHEY, CDR2 SVGAGI. The CDR3 sequence: CASTPGKAGYTF. As DNA, the CDR3 is TGTGCCAGCACCCCGGGGAAAGCTGGCTACACCTTC.

The chain has TRBV5-1 and TRBJ2-1, with TRBD1 matching over 10 bases. The V segment lost 5 bases and the J segment 8 bases; nucleotides outside the gene matches: 7. Germline CDR1 is SGHRS and CDR2 is YFSETQ. CDR3 length equals 14 residues. In DNA form, the CDR3 reads TGCGCCAGCAGATGGACAGGGGGAGGTTATGAGCAGTTCTTC. Translated: CASRWTGGGYEQFF.

V is TRBV7-2 and J is TRBJ2-1; D is unresolved. The CDR3 runs 15 residues. The germline V and J ends were trimmed by 7 bases and 6 bases, with 19 bases remaining between them. The germline V gene encodes CDR1 SGHTA and CDR2 FQGNSA. CDR3 protein: CASILGSPASNEQFF. CDR3 bases: TGTGCCAGCATTCTAGGATCCCCAGCCTCCAATGAGCAGTTCTTC.

V gene TRBV2 combines with J gene TRBJ1-1; no definite D call. Trimming left V 1 base short and J 4 bases short, with 10 bases between. The CDR3 has 14 residues. The germline CDR1 and CDR2 sequences are SNHLY and FYNNEI. The CDR3 reads CASSEVRPSTEAFF. As DNA, the CDR3 is TGTGCCAGCAGTGAAGTTAGGCCGAGCACTGAAGCTTTCTTT. The full variable domain, rest sourced from reference TRBV2 and TRBJ1-1, is EPEVTQTPSHQVTQMGQEVILRCVPISNHLYFYWYRQILGQKVEFLVSFYNNEISEKSEIFDDQFSVERPDGSNFTLKIRSTKLEDSAMYFCASSEVRPSTEAFFGQGTRLTVV.

This rearrangement joins TRBV21-1 to TRBJ2-7. TRBV21-1 is noted as a pseudogene. The length of the CDR3 is 12 residues. The CDR3 DNA sequence: TGTGCCAGCTGTGGGAAAGGGTACGAGCAGTACTTC. Its translation is CASCGKGYEQYF.

This sequence joins TRBV9 and TRBJ1-2, with D hard to call. The germline V gene encodes CDR1 SGDLS and CDR2 YYNGEE. This CDR3 is 15 amino acids long. V was pared by 2 bases and J by 3 bases, with 14 bases between. The CDR3 here is CASSVGYSKDYGYTF. For the CDR3, the DNA is TGTGCCAGCAGCGTCGGATACAGTAAAGACTATGGCTACACCTTC. Supplemented by reference TRBV9 and TRBJ1-2, the full variable domain reads DSGVTQTPKHLITATGQRVTLRCSPRSGDLSVYWYQQSLDQGLQFLIQYYNGEERAKGNILERFSAQQFPDLHSELNLSSLELGDSALYFCASSVGYSKDYGYTFGSGTRLTVV.

The genes are TRBV6-4 and TRBJ2-1; D uncertain. The V gene lost 4 bases and the J gene lost 10 bases, with 11 bases spanning the gap. Germline V gene data show CDR1 as MRHNA and CDR2 as SNTAGT. The CDR3 runs 12 residues. CDR3 bases: TGTGCCAGCAGTGGTATGGGCAAGGAGCAGTTCTTC. Translated: CASSGMGKEQFF.

The J gene is TRBJ1-2, the V gene TRBV4-1; D gene ambiguous. V was shortened by 0 bases and J by 8 bases, with 13 bases between the two germline ends. The CDR3 consists of 14 residues. CDR1 is MGHRA, CDR2 YSYEKL, per germline. This chain's CDR3 is CASSQDVAFAGYTF. DNA for the CDR3: TGCGCCAGCAGCCAAGATGTCGCCTTCGCGGGCTACACCTTC.

The rearrangement joins TRBV9 to TRBJ1-5; D remains ambiguous. CDR3 length: 15 residues. Per germline, CDR1 SGDLS and CDR2 YYNGEE. Trimming removed 5 bases from V and 8 bases from J, with 20 bases in between. CDR3: CASSARGIGVEPQHF. The DNA for the CDR3 is TGTGCCAGCAGTGCCCGGGGAATCGGGGTTGAGCCCCAGCATTTT.

The chain employs TRBV5-5 and TRBJ2-7; 7 nucleotides line up with TRBD2. The CDR3 totals 13 residues. Germline assignment: CDR1 SGHKS and CDR2 YYEKEE (reference sequence). With 4 bases clipped from V and 2 bases from J, the junction kept 3 bases outside the gene matches. The CDR3 region is CASSVGGAYEQYF. CDR3 DNA sequence: TGTGCCAGCAGCGTGGGGGGGGCCTACGAGCAGTACTTC.

This clone was counted only a few times. The genes are TRBV5-5 and TRBJ2-1; perhaps D is TRBD1 or TRBD2 (5 bases each). V dropped 1 base and J dropped 6 bases, with 14 bases sitting between them. The CDR3 sequence is 15 residues long. Germline lookup yields CDR1 SGHKS and CDR2 YYEKEE (reference sequence). Here the CDR3 reads CASSLFRDGSNEQFF. The DNA for the CDR3 is TGTGCCAGCAGCTTGTTTAGGGACGGAAGCAATGAGCAGTTCTTC.

The chain links TRBV12-5 to TRBJ1-1, with a tentative D call TRBD1 (5 bases). The CDR3 is 15 amino acids. V was cut by 6 bases and J by 4 bases, with 18 bases left in between. Germline values: CDR1 LGHNT, CDR2 FRNRAP. The CDR3 here is CASGPGEVRITEAFF. In nucleotides, the CDR3 is TGTGCTAGTGGCCCGGGGGAGGTACGGATCACTGAAGCTTTCTTT.

This chain links TRBV5-4 with TRBJ2-1; possibly TRBD1 for D (6 bases). Germline values: CDR1 SGHNT, CDR2 YYREEE (reference sequence). The CDR3 is 13 residues long. Trimming took off 5 bases at V and 3 bases at J, with 9 bases between the two ends. The CDR3 sequence: CASRADSYNEQFF. The CDR3 coding sequence is TGTGCCAGCAGGGCGGACAGCTACAATGAGCAGTTCTTC.

Worth noting for this clone: This sample also contains other DNA sequences that code for the same CDR3. The chain carries TRBV14 and TRBJ2-2, with D uncertain. Trimming removed 2 bases from V and 5 bases from J, with 6 bases in between. This CDR3 contains 13 residues. Per germline, CDR1 SGHDN and CDR2 FVKESK. The CDR3 loop reads CASSQSGTGELFF. The CDR3, as DNA: TGTGCCAGCAGCCAATCCGGGACCGGGGAGCTGTTTTTT.

The rearrangement links TRBV7-9 to TRBJ2-3, with no clear D. Germline CDR1 reads SEHNR; CDR2 reads FQNEAQ (reference sequence). This CDR3 is built from 13 residues. With 0 bases removed from V and 6 bases from J, the gap between germline ends came to 7 bases. The DNA for the CDR3 is TGTGCCAGCAGCTTAGCCGCGAGGGATACGCAGTATTTT. It yields the protein CASSLAARDTQYF.

This clone was observed a single time. The chain couples TRBV7-2 to TRBJ1-1, with 9 bases identical to TRBD1. CDR1 is SGHTA, CDR2 FQGNSA, per germline. Trimming at V came to 5 bases and at J to 3 bases, leaving 7 bases not matched to a gene. The CDR3 runs 15 residues. The CDR3 protein is CASSLGDRVHTEAFF. The CDR3, as DNA: TGTGCCAGCAGCCTTGGGGACAGGGTTCACACTGAAGCTTTCTTT.

CDR3: CSVEVGAGVEQFF. The CDR3 nucleotides are TGCAGCGTTGAGGTAGGGGCGGGTGTTGAGCAGTTCTTC. The chain is built from TRBV29-1 and TRBJ2-1; either TRBD1 or TRBD2 may supply D (5 bases each). The V gene's germline CDR1 is SQVTM and CDR2 ANQGSEA. The length of the CDR3 is 13 residues. V was cut by 3 bases and J by 9 bases, with 15 bases left in between.

The V and J genes are TRBV15 and TRBJ2-3; 7 nucleotides line up with TRBD1. The CDR3 runs 15 residues. Germline lookup yields CDR1 LNHNV and CDR2 YYDKDF (reference sequence). Trimming at V came to 1 base and at J to 4 bases, leaving 5 bases not matched to a gene. The CDR3 here is CATSRVRGLADTQYF. In DNA form, the CDR3 reads TGTGCCACCAGCAGAGTAAGGGGGCTGGCAGATACGCAGTATTTT.

J is TRBJ2-2 and V is TRBV2, with D maybe TRBD2 (5 bases). The germline V and J ends were trimmed by 6 bases and 6 bases, with 5 bases remaining between them. The germline V gene has CDR1 SNHLY and CDR2 FYNNEI. This CDR3 is 11 amino acids long. Here the CDR3 reads CASRDSGELFF. As DNA, the CDR3 is TGTGCCAGCAGGGACTCCGGGGAGCTGTTTTTT. Complete variable domain (other parts from reference TRBV2 and TRBJ2-2): EPEVTQTPSHQVTQMGQEVILRCVPISNHLYFYWYRQILGQKVEFLVSFYNNEISEKSEIFDDQFSVERPDGSNFTLKIRSTKLEDSAMYFCASRDSGELFFGEGSRLTVL.